These 20 T cell receptor beta chains originate from one sample sequenced in a study of cytomegalovirus exposure and HLA in healthy donors. Amplification used 60 Vbeta primers and 13 Jbeta primers. Sequencing used immunoSEQ multiplex PCR; TCRdb keeps in-frame clones, though not all of them. The data hold a few hundred thousand clones, with about 90% observed a single time. The sequenced sample was PBMCs. The receptors derive from a girl aged 2 to 10 in good health and CMV-seronegative.

This chain connects TRBV27 to TRBJ2-7; 9 bases match TRBD1. Germline-derived CDR1 and CDR2 are MNHEY and SMNVEV (reference sequence). The CDR3 is 14 amino acids. Trimming at V came to 5 bases and at J to 2 bases, leaving 4 bases not matched to a gene. Here the CDR3 DNA reads TGTGCCAGCAGTGCCGGACAGGGGCCCTACGAGCAGTACTTC. Translated, it gives CASSAGQGPYEQYF.

This chain connects TRBV2 to TRBJ1-1, with 8 positions matching TRBD1. CDR1 SNHLY and CDR2 FYNNEI come from the germline V gene. CDR3 length: 15 amino acids. V lost 7 bases, J lost 0 bases, and 7 bases stayed unmatched. CDR3 sequence (DNA): TGTGCCAGCAAATGGACAGGGAGCATGAACACTGAAGCTTTCTTT. Residues: CASKWTGSMNTEAFF.

The V gene is TRBV30, the J gene TRBJ2-5; D unresolved. Trimming shortened V by 2 bases and J by 5 bases, and 12 bases separated the two germline ends. Germline V CDR1 and CDR2: GTSNPN, SVGIG (reference sequence). There are 13 residues in the CDR3. The CDR3 region has the DNA TGTGCCTGGAGTACGGCAAACGGGGAGACCCAGTACTTC. As protein: CAWSTANGETQYF.

The chain employs TRBV5-1 and TRBJ1-1; D call uncertain. The V end lost 0 bases, the J end lost 2 bases, and 14 bases lay between the germline ends. The CDR3 runs 16 residues. Germline loops: CDR1 SGHRS, CDR2 YFSETQ. The CDR3 DNA reads as TGCGCCAGCAGCTTGGTAGGGAGGGTGGGAAACACTGAAGCTTTCTTT. The encoded protein is CASSLVGRVGNTEAFF.

The rearrangement links TRBV11-2 to TRBJ2-7; TRBD2 aligns across 8 bases. CDR1 and CDR2 (germline): SGHAT, FQNNGV. The CDR3 has 14 amino acids. Trimming took 4 bases from V and 3 from J; bases not matched to a gene: 5. Here the CDR3 reads CASSSLAGRYEQYF. CDR3 coding DNA: TGTGCCAGCAGCTCTCTAGCGGGCCGCTACGAGCAGTACTTC. The complete variable domain, with remaining parts taken from reference TRBV11-2 and TRBJ2-7, reads EAGVAQSPRYKIIEKRQSVAFWCNPISGHATLYWYQQILGQGPKLLIQFQNNGVVDDSQLPKDRFSAERLKGVDSTLKIQPAKLEDSAVYLCASSSLAGRYEQYFGPGTRLTVT.

J is TRBJ1-1 and V is TRBV5-1; D possibly corresponds to TRBD1 (6 bases). Between the trimmed V and J ends, which lost 0 bases and 0 bases, there was a span of 6 bases. This CDR3 comprises 14 residues. Germline CDR1 and CDR2: SGHRS and YFSETQ. In nucleotides, the CDR3 is TGCGCCAGCAGCTTGGGGGACATGAACACTGAAGCTTTCTTT. Residues: CASSLGDMNTEAFF.

Details on this clone: At one end, the junction sequence differs from germline, possibly due to a read error. The rearrangement uses TRBV5-6 and TRBJ1-4; no reliable D call. Germline V gives CDR1 SGHDT, CDR2 YYEEEE. This CDR3 region has 14 residues. The chain's CDR3 is CSSSFRHSREKLFF. The CDR3 DNA follows: TGTTCCAGCAGCTTCAGACATAGTCGTGAAAAACTGTTTTTT.

V and J are TRBV5-6 and TRBJ2-5; perhaps TRBD2 as D (5 bases). This CDR3 has 14 residues. The V end was cut by 4 bases, the J end by 5 bases, with 15 bases between. CDR1 is SGHDT and CDR2 is YYEEEE in the germline V gene. The CDR3 DNA is TGTGCCAGCAGCGGGAGCGGTCCGTGGGAGACCCAGTACTTC. This encodes CASSGSGPWETQYF.

The gene calls are TRBV5-1 and TRBJ2-1, with a weak D call TRBD2 (6 bases). The CDR3 length is 13 residues. The V gene's germline CDR1 is SGHRS and CDR2 YFSETQ. The germline V and J ends were trimmed by 3 bases and 6 bases, with 10 bases remaining between them. The CDR3 sequence: CASSYASVNEQFF. CDR3 DNA: TGCGCCAGCAGCTATGCTAGCGTCAATGAGCAGTTCTTC.

The rearrangement uses TRBV6-1 and TRBJ2-3, with D possibly being TRBD2 (5 bases). The germline CDR1 and CDR2 sequences are MNHNS and SASEGT. CDR3 length: 13 amino acids. V gave up 4 bases and J gave up 6 bases, with 11 bases separating them. Here the CDR3 DNA reads TGTGCCAGCAGTGGCGGCGGGCGCGATACGCAGTATTTT. Encoded protein: CASSGGGRDTQYF.

This clone has more than one count but fewer than ten. The V gene is TRBV19, the J gene TRBJ1-4, with D maybe TRBD1 (5 bases). V was trimmed by 9 bases and J by 8 bases, leaving 19 bases between them. CDR3 length: 14 residues. From germline, CDR1 is LNHDA and CDR2 SQIVND (reference sequence). DNA for the CDR3: TGTGCCAGCCAGGACACCGGGGGACGGGAAAAACTGTTTTTT. This encodes CASQDTGGREKLFF.

The CDR3: CATSRGDRNSYNEQFF. DNA of the CDR3: TGTGCCACCAGCAGAGGGGACAGGAATTCTTACAATGAGCAGTTCTTC. This chain connects TRBV15 to TRBJ2-1; 8 bases match TRBD1. Trimming removed 1 base from V and 4 bases from J; junction bases left unmatched: 6. Germline CDR1 reads LNHNV; CDR2 reads YYDKDF (reference sequence). The CDR3 has 16 residues.

CDR3 in DNA: TGTGCCACCAGCGGTTCCCGGGACAGGGTCAATGAGCAGTTCTTC. It translates to CATSGSRDRVNEQFF. The rearrangement links TRBV15 to TRBJ2-1; TRBD1 agrees at 9 bases. CDR3 length equals 15 residues. The V segment lost 5 bases and the J segment 6 bases; nucleotides outside the gene matches: 8. CDR1 and CDR2 (germline): LNHNV, YYDKDF (reference sequence).

J is TRBJ2-2 and V is TRBV5-8; 7 bases agree with TRBD1. After removal of 4 bases from V and 1 base from J, the junction contained 7 bases not matched to a gene. The CDR3 has 16 amino acids. The germline CDR1 and CDR2 sequences are SGHTS and YDEGEE. As DNA, the CDR3 is TGTGCCAGCAGCCCCTTCCCAGGGGGGAACACCGGGGAGCTGTTTTTT. Residues: CASSPFPGGNTGELFF.

CDR3: CASSPLTGSYNEQFF. The CDR3, as DNA: TGCGCCAGCAGCCCGCTGACAGGTTCCTACAATGAGCAGTTCTTC. The rearrangement links TRBV5-1 to TRBJ2-1, with D perhaps matching TRBD1 (6 bases). The CDR3 consists of 15 residues. Trimming stripped 4 bases from V and 1 base from J, with 12 bases between. Germline CDR1 is SGHRS and CDR2 is YFSETQ.

The rearrangement links TRBV18 to TRBJ1-2, with D perhaps TRBD1 (6 bases). The CDR3 is 14 residues long. Trimming took 3 bases from V and 4 from J, leaving 12 bases between them. CDR1 is KGHSH, CDR2 LQKENI, per germline. The CDR3 region has the DNA TGTGCCAGCTCACCTACGGACAGTTCCTATGGCTACACCTTC. Encoded protein: CASSPTDSSYGYTF. Filled out from reference TRBV18 and TRBJ1-2, the complete variable domain reads NAGVMQNPRHLVRRRGQEARLRCSPMKGHSHVYWYRQLPEEGLKFMVYLQKENIIDESGMPKERFSAEFPKEGPSILRIQQVVRGDSAAYFCASSPTDSSYGYTFGSGTRLTVV.

The V call is TRBV29-1, the J call TRBJ2-2, with D uncertain. Germline lookup yields CDR1 SQVTM and CDR2 ANQGSEA. Trimming took off 4 bases at V and 0 bases at J, with 3 bases between the two ends. This CDR3 contains 12 residues. The CDR3 is CSVVTNTGELFF. Written as DNA, the CDR3 is TGCAGCGTTGTTACGAACACCGGGGAGCTGTTTTTT.

This chain uses TRBV7-2 with TRBJ2-7; perhaps TRBD2 as D (6 bases). The ends were cut back, 1 base at V and 5 bases at J, with 15 bases in the middle. Germline V gives CDR1 SGHTA, CDR2 FQGNSA. The CDR3 spans 15 residues. This CDR3 is CASSLGRGDTHEQYF. The CDR3 DNA reads as TGTGCCAGCAGCTTAGGGAGGGGTGACACCCACGAGCAGTACTTC.

This clone appeared a single time. V and J are TRBV5-1 and TRBJ2-2, with TRBD2 matching 7 bases. With 2 bases clipped from V and 5 bases from J, the junction kept 9 bases outside the gene matches. There are 16 residues in the CDR3. CDR1 and CDR2 (germline): SGHRS, YFSETQ. CDR3 amino acids: CASSFTGQGGTGELFF. Written as DNA, the CDR3 is TGCGCCAGCAGCTTCACGGGTCAGGGAGGGACCGGGGAGCTGTTTTTT.

The rearrangement uses TRBV27 and TRBJ1-5; 8 bases match TRBD1. Germline V gene lookup returns CDR1 MNHEY and CDR2 SMNVEV (reference sequence). This CDR3 is 16 amino acids long. V shed 5 bases and J 7 bases; nucleotides not matched to a gene: 13. The DNA for the CDR3 is TGTGCCAGCAGTCCGGAACCGACAGGGGCTGGGCAGCCCCAGCATTTT. Amino acids: CASSPEPTGAGQPQHF.